The 5 T cell receptor beta chains below all came from one sample that was sequenced in a study of beta chain features in type 1 diabetes (dated by TCRdb to about 2018). Receptors were amplified or captured by the immunoSEQ multiplex PCR assay. All of the isolated RNA was reverse transcribed with the High Capacity cDNA Reverse Transcription Kit, so expressed TCRB transcripts were sequenced. In TCRdb, the immuneACCESS table is reduced to in-frame sequences with V and J assigned. These tables do not hold every clone; where another copy was compared, an unresolved V gene accounts for under half, and the others remain unexplained. Here the sample has approximately 340,000 clones; about 14% occur a single time. The leading ten clones occupy approximately 0.02% of the sample. The sequenced sample was naive CD4+ T cells from blood. The cell subset or site label, read with the paper, signifies: true naive CD4+ T cells. These receptors were taken from a woman aged 18-35 years in good health.

The gene calls are TRBV30 and TRBJ1-1; possible D gene TRBD1, 5 bases. The germline V gene has CDR1 GTSNPN and CDR2 SVGIG (reference sequence). The CDR3 has 13 amino acids. Trimming left V 2 bases short and J 1 base short, with 8 bases between. The CDR3 region is CAWSTDTNTEAFF. As DNA, the CDR3 is TGTGCCTGGAGTACGGACACGAACACTGAAGCTTTCTTT. Using reference TRBV30 and TRBJ1-1 for the parts outside the CDR3, the full variable domain is SQTIHQWPATLVQPVGSPLSLECTVEGTSNPNLYWYRQAAGRGLQLLFYSVGIGQISSEVPQNLSASRPQDRQFILSSKKLLLSDSGFYLCAWSTDTNTEAFFGQGTRLTVV.

V is TRBV7-2 and J is TRBJ1-1; D is unresolved. Germline CDR1 SGHTA, CDR2 FQGNSA. CDR3 length: 11 amino acids. Between the trimmed V and J ends, which lost 2 bases and 8 bases, there was a span of 6 bases. The CDR3 protein is CASSLTREAFF. The CDR3 bases are TGTGCCAGCAGCTTAACACGAGAAGCTTTCTTT.

This clone was seen a handful of times. The chain recombines TRBV30 with TRBJ2-1, with TRBD2 as a possible D gene (6 bases). The germline gives CDR1 GTSNPN, CDR2 SVGIG (reference sequence). This CDR3 has 15 residues. The ends were cut back, 4 bases at V and 9 bases at J, with 22 bases in the middle. In DNA, the CDR3 is TGTGCCTGGATTGGGTCACCGGGAGCCGGCGGTGAGCAGTTCTTC. As protein: CAWIGSPGAGGEQFF.

This clone occurred a few times. This CDR3 reads CASRLDREETQYF. The CDR3, as DNA: TGCGCCAGCAGACTCGACAGGGAGGAGACCCAGTACTTC. V and J are TRBV5-1 and TRBJ2-5; 7 bases map to TRBD1. V lost 5 bases and J lost 5; bases outside the gene matches: 6. Germline loops: CDR1 SGHRS, CDR2 YFSETQ. This CDR3 comprises 13 residues.

The chain uses TRBV25-1 and TRBJ2-5; tentative D call: TRBD1 (6 bases). V was trimmed by 4 bases and J by 5 bases, leaving 14 bases between them. Germline V CDR1 and CDR2: MGHDK, SYGVNS. The CDR3 runs to 14 residues. CDR3 sequence (DNA): TGTGCCAGCAGTGTTGGGGGCACGGGCGAGACCCAGTACTTC. It specifies CASSVGGTGETQYF. Complete variable domain (other parts from reference TRBV25-1 and TRBJ2-5): EADIYQTPRYLVIGTGKKITLECSQTMGHDKMYWYQQDPGMELHLIHYSYGVNSTEKGDLSSESTVSRIRTEHFPLTLESARPSHTSQYLCASSVGGTGETQYFGPGTRLLVL.